The rows below give T cell receptor beta chains drawn from one sample of a study of cytomegalovirus exposure and HLA in healthy donors. Assay used: immunoSEQ multiplex PCR; TCRdb lists only in-frame clones, some missing. Here the sample spans fewer than 200,000 clones, 75% to 90% being singletons. What was sequenced was PBMCs. These receptors were collected from a woman aged 50 to 60 in good health and CMV-seropositive. Each CDR3 is given with its conserved first and last residue. The order of the fields is D gene, J gene, V gene, clone size, CDR3 protein, CDR3 DNA. A D gene is named only where the DNA matches it firmly. Size tells how often a clone was seen (once, few, many) or the class of an expanded clone, and some rows leave it out.

d_call: TRBD1; j_call: TRBJ1-2; v_call: TRBV7-3; clone_size: few; cdr3_aa: CASSLGQGAEGYTF; cdr3_nt: TGTGCCAGCAGCTTAGGACAGGGGGCCGAGGGCTACACCTTC
d_call: -; j_call: TRBJ2-7; v_call: TRBV9; clone_size: -; cdr3_aa: CASSRGSGEQYF; cdr3_nt: TGTGCCAGCAGCCGGGGATCTGGAGAGCAGTACTTC
d_call: -; j_call: TRBJ2-2; v_call: TRBV6-1; clone_size: -; cdr3_aa: CAIRWGGRDTGELFF; cdr3_nt: TGTGCCATCCGCTGGGGGGGGCGGGACACCGGGGAGCTGTTTTTT
d_call: TRBD1; j_call: TRBJ1-3; v_call: TRBV29-1; clone_size: few; cdr3_aa: CSGDDRAGNTIYF; cdr3_nt: TGCAGCGGTGATGACAGGGCTGGAAACACCATATATTTT
d_call: TRBD1; j_call: TRBJ1-3; v_call: TRBV7-9; clone_size: -; cdr3_aa: CASEDRRGNTIYF; cdr3_nt: TGTGCCAGCGAGGACAGGCGTGGAAACACCATATATTTT
d_call: -; j_call: TRBJ2-3; v_call: TRBV28; clone_size: -; cdr3_aa: CASSSGTRNTDTQYF; cdr3_nt: TGTGCCAGCAGTTCAGGAACACGCAACACAGATACGCAGTATTTT
d_call: TRBD1; j_call: TRBJ1-1; v_call: TRBV19; clone_size: -; cdr3_aa: CATGQGLNTEAFF; cdr3_nt: TGTGCCACAGGACAGGGGCTGAACACTGAAGCTTTCTTT
d_call: TRBD1; j_call: TRBJ2-7; v_call: TRBV7-2; clone_size: -; cdr3_aa: CASSSRDSLSYEQYF; cdr3_nt: TGTGCCAGCAGTTCCCGGGACAGTCTCTCCTACGAGCAGTACTTC
d_call: -; j_call: TRBJ1-3; v_call: TRBV6-1; clone_size: -; cdr3_aa: CASSERRGRSGNTIYF; cdr3_nt: TGTGCCAGCAGTGAAAGGAGGGGAAGGTCTGGAAACACCATATATTTT
d_call: -; j_call: TRBJ1-1; v_call: TRBV11-1; clone_size: -; cdr3_aa: CASSLGGGRTEAFF; cdr3_nt: TGTGCCAGCAGCTTAGGAGGGGGTCGGACTGAAGCTTTCTTT
d_call: TRBD2; j_call: TRBJ2-2; v_call: TRBV29-1; clone_size: -; cdr3_aa: CSVDLVGGWGELFF; cdr3_nt: TGCAGCGTTGATCTAGTCGGGGGGTGGGGGGAGCTGTTTTTT
d_call: TRBD1; j_call: TRBJ1-4; v_call: TRBV6-5; clone_size: -; cdr3_aa: CASRLTGTGIEKLFF; cdr3_nt: TGTGCCAGCAGACTAACCGGGACAGGGATTGAAAAACTGTTTTTT
d_call: TRBD1; j_call: TRBJ1-4; v_call: TRBV30; clone_size: few; cdr3_aa: CAWSVGGDSEKLFF; cdr3_nt: TGTGCCTGGAGTGTAGGGGGCGACTCTGAAAAACTGTTTTTT
d_call: -; j_call: TRBJ2-1; v_call: TRBV5-8; clone_size: few; cdr3_aa: CASSLTGTYNEQFF; cdr3_nt: TGTGCCAGCAGCCTTACCGGGACCTACAATGAGCAGTTCTTC
d_call: -; j_call: TRBJ1-3; v_call: TRBV7-2; clone_size: -; cdr3_aa: CASSSRRGSGNTIYF; cdr3_nt: TGTGCCAGCAGCTCCAGACGGGGTTCGGGAAACACCATATATTTT
d_call: -; j_call: TRBJ2-7; v_call: TRBV7-9; clone_size: -; cdr3_aa: CASSDGTSPPGQYF; cdr3_nt: TGTGCCAGCAGCGACGGGACTTCCCCTCCTGGGCAGTACTTC
d_call: -; j_call: TRBJ1-6; v_call: TRBV5-1; clone_size: -; cdr3_aa: CASSFVWSQGNSPLHF; cdr3_nt: TGCGCCAGCAGCTTTGTGTGGTCACAGGGAAATTCACCCCTCCACTTT
d_call: TRBD1; j_call: TRBJ1-3; v_call: TRBV7-9; clone_size: -; cdr3_aa: CASSLRELGQGFGNTIYF; cdr3_nt: TGTGCCAGCAGCTTAAGGGAACTCGGACAGGGCTTTGGAAACACCATATATTTT
d_call: TRBD1; j_call: TRBJ2-5; v_call: TRBV7-3; clone_size: -; cdr3_aa: CASSVTGGAQTQYF; cdr3_nt: TGTGCCAGCAGCGTAACAGGGGGCGCGCAGACCCAGTACTTC
d_call: -; j_call: TRBJ2-1; v_call: TRBV6-1; clone_size: -; cdr3_aa: CASSDTTPEQFF; cdr3_nt: TGTGCCAGCAGTGATACAACACCTGAGCAGTTCTTC
d_call: -; j_call: TRBJ2-5; v_call: TRBV6-5; clone_size: -; cdr3_aa: CASSYAGVTQYF; cdr3_nt: TGTGCCAGCAGTTACGCAGGGGTGACCCAGTACTTC
d_call: -; j_call: TRBJ2-5; v_call: TRBV19; clone_size: -; cdr3_aa: CASSWADKETQYF; cdr3_nt: TGTGCCAGTAGTTGGGCAGACAAAGAGACCCAGTACTTC
d_call: TRBD1; j_call: TRBJ2-5; v_call: TRBV6-5; clone_size: -; cdr3_aa: CASSYSGGQETQYF; cdr3_nt: TGTGCCAGCAGTTATTCAGGGGGCCAAGAGACCCAGTACTTC
d_call: TRBD1; j_call: TRBJ2-2; v_call: TRBV29-1; clone_size: -; cdr3_aa: CSVSPRGQANTGELFF; cdr3_nt: TGCAGCGTTTCCCCCCGGGGACAGGCGAACACCGGGGAGCTGTTTTTT
d_call: -; j_call: TRBJ1-1; v_call: TRBV6-1; clone_size: once; cdr3_aa: CAIAVTRNTEAFF; cdr3_nt: TGTGCCATCGCGGTTACCCGGAACACTGAAGCTTTCTTT
d_call: TRBD1; j_call: TRBJ2-7; v_call: TRBV2; clone_size: -; cdr3_aa: CASGGWDRGYEQYF; cdr3_nt: TGTGCCAGCGGGGGATGGGACAGGGGTTACGAGCAGTACTTC
d_call: -; j_call: TRBJ1-1; v_call: TRBV7-9; clone_size: -; cdr3_aa: CASSLNREGLNTEAFF; cdr3_nt: TGTGCCAGCAGCCTCAACAGGGAGGGGTTGAACACTGAAGCTTTCTTT
d_call: TRBD1; j_call: TRBJ2-1; v_call: TRBV6-1; clone_size: -; cdr3_aa: CASSENRGNEQFF; cdr3_nt: TGTGCCAGCAGTGAAAACAGGGGCAATGAGCAGTTCTTC
d_call: TRBD2; j_call: TRBJ2-7; v_call: TRBV28; clone_size: -; cdr3_aa: CASFPSDGGSKRDPYEQYF; cdr3_nt: TGTGCCAGTTTCCCCTCCGATGGGGGAAGTAAGCGGGACCCCTACGAGCAGTACTTC
d_call: -; j_call: TRBJ2-5; v_call: TRBV4-1; clone_size: -; cdr3_aa: CASSQHSAGVQETQYF; cdr3_nt: TGCGCCAGCAGCCAACACTCGGCCGGGGTCCAAGAGACCCAGTACTTC
d_call: -; j_call: TRBJ2-3; v_call: TRBV7-2; clone_size: -; cdr3_aa: CASSLGGSVNTQYF; cdr3_nt: TGTGCCAGCAGCTTAGGGGGTAGCGTAAATACGCAGTATTTT
d_call: TRBD1; j_call: TRBJ2-1; v_call: TRBV2; clone_size: -; cdr3_aa: CASRGDRSSLSFF; cdr3_nt: TGTGCCAGCAGGGGGGACAGGTCCTCCTTGTCGTTCTTC
d_call: TRBD2; j_call: TRBJ2-2; v_call: TRBV11-2; clone_size: -; cdr3_aa: CASAGETGELFF; cdr3_nt: TGTGCTAGTGCGGGGGAAACCGGGGAGCTGTTTTTT
d_call: -; j_call: TRBJ1-1; v_call: TRBV30; clone_size: few; cdr3_aa: CAWRIQGVNTEAFF; cdr3_nt: TGTGCCTGGAGGATACAGGGAGTGAACACTGAAGCTTTCTTT
d_call: -; j_call: TRBJ1-2; v_call: TRBV18; clone_size: -; cdr3_aa: CASSPDEEKVYGYTF; cdr3_nt: TGTGCCAGCTCACCTGACGAGGAGAAGGTCTATGGCTACACCTTC
d_call: -; j_call: TRBJ1-1; v_call: TRBV9; clone_size: -; cdr3_aa: CASSLVNTEAFF; cdr3_nt: TGTGCCAGCAGCCTCGTGAACACTGAAGCTTTCTTT
d_call: TRBD1; j_call: TRBJ1-6; v_call: TRBV7-2; clone_size: -; cdr3_aa: CASSPRAGQVNSPLHF; cdr3_nt: TGTGCCAGCAGCCCTAGGGCGGGACAGGTGAATTCACCCCTCCACTTT
d_call: TRBD1; j_call: TRBJ1-6; v_call: TRBV5-4; clone_size: once; cdr3_aa: CASSPGTAYSPLHF; cdr3_nt: TGTGCCAGCAGCCCCGGGACAGCATATTCACCCCTCCACTTT
d_call: TRBD1; j_call: TRBJ2-7; v_call: TRBV30; clone_size: -; cdr3_aa: CAWSRRDRGYEQYF; cdr3_nt: TGTGCCTGGAGTCGACGGGACAGGGGCTACGAGCAGTACTTC
d_call: TRBD2; j_call: TRBJ2-7; v_call: TRBV14; clone_size: -; cdr3_aa: CASSQDLGRGGTYEQYF; cdr3_nt: TGTGCCAGCAGCCAAGACTTGGGGCGGGGGGGGACCTACGAGCAGTACTTC
d_call: TRBD1; j_call: TRBJ2-7; v_call: TRBV30; clone_size: -; cdr3_aa: CAWSGEGTGAYEQYF; cdr3_nt: TGTGCCTGGAGTGGGGAGGGGACAGGGGCCTACGAGCAGTACTTC
d_call: -; j_call: TRBJ1-5; v_call: TRBV7-9; clone_size: few; cdr3_aa: CASSLGQGFEPQHF; cdr3_nt: TGTGCCAGCAGCTTAGGCCAGGGTTTTGAGCCCCAGCATTTT